This T cell receptor (beta chain) was documented in a study of blood T cell repertoires in COVID-19. Background on the study: The samples span acute and convalescent COVID-19 from the United States, Italy and Spain. T cells, B-cell-depleted T cells, or PBMCs supplied cDNA or gDNA.

Trimming left V 5 bases short and J 3 bases short, with 16 bases between. CDR3 length: 15 residues. CDR1 is KGHSH, CDR2 LQKENI, per germline. Libraries were prepared by immunoSEQ multiplex PCR; TCRdb keeps only in-frame clonotypes and omits some of them. The data show approximately 31,000 clones, with 90% to 95% seen just once and 10% to 15% held by the top ten. Sequencing was performed on peripheral blood. This receptor was identified in a human donor in a cohort sampled during active COVID-19. The chain uses TRBV18 and TRBJ1-1; D perhaps matches TRBD1 (5 bases). The CDR3 here is CASSYHGGTYTEAFF. In DNA, the CDR3 is TGTGCCAGCTCATACCACGGCGGGACGTACACTGAAGCTTTCTTT.